This T cell receptor (beta chain) was sequenced during a study of T cell responses to AZD1222 COVID-19 vaccine. Assay used: immunoSEQ multiplex PCR; TCRdb lists only in-frame clones, some missing. The data show about 75,000 clones, roughly 88% seen once. This CDR3 has 14 amino acids. Germline trimming cut 3 bases from V and 5 bases from J; bases unmatched to any gene: 6. CDR1 is SGHAT, CDR2 FQDESV, per germline (reference sequence). The sample holds one count of this clone. The antigen remains undetermined. Study outcomes and limitations: Only six or seven AZD1222 recipients tested seropositive at baseline. Possibly, clonal diversity was underestimated; donors were largely white British and included more females.

This receptor was taken from an adult who received the MenACWY meningococcal vaccine as a control. V is TRBV11-1 and J is TRBJ1-1; 7 bases map to TRBD1. The sequencing used peripheral blood, collected 28 days after the second dose of the MenACWY control vaccine. CDR3 in DNA: TGTGCCAGCAGCTTGACAGGGTCGAGAACTGAAGCTTTCTTT. Translating it yields CASSLTGSRTEAFF. The complete variable domain, with remaining parts taken from reference TRBV11-1 and TRBJ1-1, reads EAEVAQSPRYKITEKSQAVAFWCDPISGHATLYWYRQILGQGPELLVQFQDESVVDDSQLPKDRFSAERLKGVDSTLKIQPAELGDSAMYLCASSLTGSRTEAFFGQGTRLTVV.